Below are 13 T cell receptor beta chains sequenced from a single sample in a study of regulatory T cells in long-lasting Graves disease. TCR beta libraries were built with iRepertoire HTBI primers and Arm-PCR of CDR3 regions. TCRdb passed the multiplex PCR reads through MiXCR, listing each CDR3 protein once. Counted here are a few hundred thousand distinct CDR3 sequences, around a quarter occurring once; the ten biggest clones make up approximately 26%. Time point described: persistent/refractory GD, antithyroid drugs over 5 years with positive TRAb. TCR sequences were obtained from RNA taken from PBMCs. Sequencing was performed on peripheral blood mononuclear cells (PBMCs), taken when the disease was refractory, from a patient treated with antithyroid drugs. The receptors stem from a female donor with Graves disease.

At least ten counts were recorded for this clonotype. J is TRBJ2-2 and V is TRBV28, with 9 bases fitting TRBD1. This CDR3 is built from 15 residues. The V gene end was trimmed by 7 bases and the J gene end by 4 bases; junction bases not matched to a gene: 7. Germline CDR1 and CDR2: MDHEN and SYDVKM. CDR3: CASKWGQGVTGELFF. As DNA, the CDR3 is TGTGCCAGCAAATGGGGACAGGGAGTCACCGGGGAGCTGTTTTTT.

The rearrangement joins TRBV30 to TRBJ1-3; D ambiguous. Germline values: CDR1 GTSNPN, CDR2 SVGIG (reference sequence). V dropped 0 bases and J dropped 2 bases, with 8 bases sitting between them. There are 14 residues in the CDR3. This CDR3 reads CAWSVAATGNTIYF. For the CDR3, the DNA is TGTGCCTGGAGTGTAGCAGCGACTGGAAACACCATATATTTT.

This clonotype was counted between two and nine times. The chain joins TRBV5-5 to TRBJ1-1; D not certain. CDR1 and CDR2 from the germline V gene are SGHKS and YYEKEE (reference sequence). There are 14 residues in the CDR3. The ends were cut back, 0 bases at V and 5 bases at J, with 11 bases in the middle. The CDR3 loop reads CASSLGQPLTEAFF. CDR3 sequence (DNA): TGTGCCAGCAGCTTGGGGCAACCGCTTACTGAAGCTTTCTTT.

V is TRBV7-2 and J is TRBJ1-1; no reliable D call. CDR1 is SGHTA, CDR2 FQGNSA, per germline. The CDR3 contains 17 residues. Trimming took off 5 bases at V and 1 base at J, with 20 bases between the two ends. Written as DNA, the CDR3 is TGTGCCAGCAGCCCTCCAGCGCACACAGAGTCGAACACTGAAGCTTTCTTT. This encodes CASSPPAHTESNTEAFF.

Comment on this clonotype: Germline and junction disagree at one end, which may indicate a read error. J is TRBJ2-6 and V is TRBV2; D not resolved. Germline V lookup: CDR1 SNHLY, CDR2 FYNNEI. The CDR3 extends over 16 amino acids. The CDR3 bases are TGTCCCAGCAGGTTGGTCCGTTTTTCTGGGGCCAACGTCCTGACTTTC. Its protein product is CPSRLVRFSGANVLTF. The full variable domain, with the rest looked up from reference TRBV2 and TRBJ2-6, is EPEVTQTPSHQVTQMGQEVILRCVPISNHLYFYWYRQILGQKVEFLVSFYNNEISEKSEIFDDQFSVERPDGSNFTLKIRSTKLEDSAMYFCPSRLVRFSGANVLTFGAGSRLTVL.

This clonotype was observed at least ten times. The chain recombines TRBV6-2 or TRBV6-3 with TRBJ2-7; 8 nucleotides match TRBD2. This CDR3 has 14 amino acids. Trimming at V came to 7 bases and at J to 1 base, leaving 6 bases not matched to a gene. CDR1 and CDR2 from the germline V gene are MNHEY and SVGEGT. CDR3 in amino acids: CASTPSGGSYEQYF. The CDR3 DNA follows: TGTGCCAGCACCCCCAGCGGGGGTTCCTACGAGCAGTACTTC.

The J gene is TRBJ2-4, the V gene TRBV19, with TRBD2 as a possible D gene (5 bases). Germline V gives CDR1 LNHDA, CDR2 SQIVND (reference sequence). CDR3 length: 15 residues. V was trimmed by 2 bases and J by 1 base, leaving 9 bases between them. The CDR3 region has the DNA TGTGCCAGTAGTATACGGGGAACGGCCAAAAACATTCAGTACTTC. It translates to CASSIRGTAKNIQYF.

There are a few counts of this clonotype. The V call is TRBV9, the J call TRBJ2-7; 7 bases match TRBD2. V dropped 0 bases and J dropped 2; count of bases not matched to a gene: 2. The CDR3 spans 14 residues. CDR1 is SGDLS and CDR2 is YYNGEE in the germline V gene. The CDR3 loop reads CASSVGEGTYEQYF. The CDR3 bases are TGTGCCAGCAGCGTAGGGGAGGGCACCTACGAGCAGTACTTC. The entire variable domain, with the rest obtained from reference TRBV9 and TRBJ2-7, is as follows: DSGVTQTPKHLITATGQRVTLRCSPRSGDLSVYWYQQSLDQGLQFLIQYYNGEERAKGNILERFSAQQFPDLHSELNLSSLELGDSALYFCASSVGEGTYEQYFGPGTRLTVT.

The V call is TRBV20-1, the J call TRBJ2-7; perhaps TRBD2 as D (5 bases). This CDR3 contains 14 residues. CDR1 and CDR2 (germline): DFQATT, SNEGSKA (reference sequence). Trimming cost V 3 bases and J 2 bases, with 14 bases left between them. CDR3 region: CSARASPKTYEQYF. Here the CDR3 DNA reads TGCAGTGCTAGGGCTAGCCCCAAAACCTACGAGCAGTACTTC.

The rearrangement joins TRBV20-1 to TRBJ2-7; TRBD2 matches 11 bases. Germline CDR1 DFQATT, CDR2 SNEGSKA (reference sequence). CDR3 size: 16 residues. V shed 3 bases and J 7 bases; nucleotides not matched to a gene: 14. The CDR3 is CSASLGSGRAVGEQYF. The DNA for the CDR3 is TGCAGTGCTAGCCTGGGTAGCGGGAGGGCCGTAGGGGAGCAGTACTTC.

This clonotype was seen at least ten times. The CDR3 is CAWGPSVSGANVLTF. In DNA, the CDR3 is TGTGCCTGGGGACCTAGCGTCTCTGGGGCCAACGTCCTGACTTTC. The chain recombines TRBV30 with TRBJ2-6, with D perhaps TRBD2 (6 bases). Trimming cost V 5 bases and J 0 bases, with 11 bases left between them. Germline CDR1 is GTSNPN and CDR2 is SVGIG (reference sequence). This CDR3 is 15 amino acids long.

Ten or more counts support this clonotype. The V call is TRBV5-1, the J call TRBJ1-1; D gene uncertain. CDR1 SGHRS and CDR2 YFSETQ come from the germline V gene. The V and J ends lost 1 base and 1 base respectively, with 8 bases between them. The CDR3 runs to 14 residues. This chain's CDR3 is CASSLSQTNTEAFF. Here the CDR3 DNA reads TGCGCCAGCAGCTTGAGCCAGACGAACACTGAAGCTTTCTTT.

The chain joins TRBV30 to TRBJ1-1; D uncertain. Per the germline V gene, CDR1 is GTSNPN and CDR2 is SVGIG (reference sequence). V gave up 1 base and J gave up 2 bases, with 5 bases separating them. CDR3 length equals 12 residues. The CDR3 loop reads CAWSELNTEAFF. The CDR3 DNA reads TGTGCCTGGAGTGAACTAAACACTGAAGCTTTCTTT.